This T cell receptor beta chain originates from a study of blood T cell repertoires in COVID-19. As for the study in general: The origin of the acute and convalescent COVID-19 samples was the United States, Italy and Spain.

Original processing notes: Reference gene primer amplification in the assay estimated nucleated cell counts. Method: immunoSEQ multiplex PCR; TCRdb's copy keeps in-frame clones and lacks some. V, J and clone size reflect that table, while D and trimming were determined from the DNA. Of under 250,000 clones listed, 86% were seen once; the top ten hold 11%. Those enrolled in Seattle joined during active infection and were followed longitudinally afterward. This CDR3 region has 15 residues. J lost 0 bases, V lost 4 bases, and 2 bases had no gene match. Germline V gene data show CDR1 as KGHSH and CDR2 as LQKENI.

Specimen: peripheral blood. This chain uses TRBV18 with TRBJ2-2, with 7 bases that match TRBD1. The sequence came from a man in his fifties with COVID-19, enrolled during active disease. CDR3 in DNA: TGTGCCAGCTCACGACAGGGTACGAACACCGGGGAGCTGTTTTTT. This encodes CASSRQGTNTGELFF.